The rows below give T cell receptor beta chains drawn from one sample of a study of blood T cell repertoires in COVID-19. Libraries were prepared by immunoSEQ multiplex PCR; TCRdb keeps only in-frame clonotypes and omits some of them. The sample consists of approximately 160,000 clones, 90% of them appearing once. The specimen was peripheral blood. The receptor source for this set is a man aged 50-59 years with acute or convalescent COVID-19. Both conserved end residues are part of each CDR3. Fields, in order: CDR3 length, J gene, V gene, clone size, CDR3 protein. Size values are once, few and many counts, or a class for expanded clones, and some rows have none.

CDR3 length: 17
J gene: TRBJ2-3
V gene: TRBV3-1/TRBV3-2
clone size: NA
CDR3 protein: CASSGRLAGIKVDTQYF

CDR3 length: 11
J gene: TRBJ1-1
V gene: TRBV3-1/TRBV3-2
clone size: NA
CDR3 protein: CASSAMSGAFF

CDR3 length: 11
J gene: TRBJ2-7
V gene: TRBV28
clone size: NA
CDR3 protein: CASSENYEQYF

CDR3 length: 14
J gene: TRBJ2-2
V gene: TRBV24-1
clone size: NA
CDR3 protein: CATSDSIYTGELFF

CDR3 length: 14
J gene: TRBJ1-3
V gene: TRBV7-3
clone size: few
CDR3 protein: CASSFAGSGNTIYF

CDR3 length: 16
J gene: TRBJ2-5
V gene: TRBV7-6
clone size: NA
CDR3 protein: CASSFASSGRQETQYF

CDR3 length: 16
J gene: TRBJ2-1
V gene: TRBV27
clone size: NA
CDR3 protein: CASSLSHSTGGNEQFF

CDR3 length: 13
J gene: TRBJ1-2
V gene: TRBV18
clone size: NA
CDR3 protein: CASSPRPSDGYTF

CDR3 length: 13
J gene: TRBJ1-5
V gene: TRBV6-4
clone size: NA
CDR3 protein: CASSDQEGQPQHF

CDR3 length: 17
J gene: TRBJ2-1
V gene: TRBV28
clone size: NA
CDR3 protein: CASSLLRLAGGYNEQFF

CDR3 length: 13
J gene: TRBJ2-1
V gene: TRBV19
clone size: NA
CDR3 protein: CASSSAIDNEQFF

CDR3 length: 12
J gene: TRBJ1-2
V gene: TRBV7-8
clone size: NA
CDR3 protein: CASSLAPQDYTF

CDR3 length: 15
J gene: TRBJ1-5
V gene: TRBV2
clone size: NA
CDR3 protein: CASSDRQASNQPQHF

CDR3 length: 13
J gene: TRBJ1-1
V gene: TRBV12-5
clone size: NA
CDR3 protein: CASGTGGRTEAFF

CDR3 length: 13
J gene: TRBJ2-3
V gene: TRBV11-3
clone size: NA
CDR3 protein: CASAPGGTDTQYF

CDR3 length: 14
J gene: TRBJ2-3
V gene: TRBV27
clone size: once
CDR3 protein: CASSLLRGPDTQYF

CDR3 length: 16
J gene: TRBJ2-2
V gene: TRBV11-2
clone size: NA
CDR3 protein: CASSPRLAANTGELFF

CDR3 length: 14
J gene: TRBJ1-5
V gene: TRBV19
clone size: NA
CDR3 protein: CASRWGTHDQPQHF

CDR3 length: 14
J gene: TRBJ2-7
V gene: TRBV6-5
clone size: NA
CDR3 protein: CASSQSVASYEQYF

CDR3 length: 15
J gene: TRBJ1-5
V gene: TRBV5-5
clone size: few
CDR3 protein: CASSPDRGLGQPQHF

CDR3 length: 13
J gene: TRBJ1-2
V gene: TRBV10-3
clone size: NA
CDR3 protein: CAIPTGEDYGYTF

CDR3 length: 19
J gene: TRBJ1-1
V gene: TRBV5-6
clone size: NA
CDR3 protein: CASSLPGTGHRRRNTEAFF

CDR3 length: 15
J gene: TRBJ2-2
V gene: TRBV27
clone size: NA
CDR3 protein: CASRLAGVRDGELFF

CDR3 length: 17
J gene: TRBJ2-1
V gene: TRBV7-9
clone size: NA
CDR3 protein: CASSSPGGSGGAHEQFF

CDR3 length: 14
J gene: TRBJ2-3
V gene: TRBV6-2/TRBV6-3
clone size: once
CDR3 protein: CASSLGGRTDTQYF

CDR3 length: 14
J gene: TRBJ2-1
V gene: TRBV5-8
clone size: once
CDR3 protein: CASVSGGRYNEQFF

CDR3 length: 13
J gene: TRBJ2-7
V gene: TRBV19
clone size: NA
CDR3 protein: CASSTALIYEQYF

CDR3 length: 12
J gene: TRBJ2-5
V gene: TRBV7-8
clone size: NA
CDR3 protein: CASGGQQETQYF

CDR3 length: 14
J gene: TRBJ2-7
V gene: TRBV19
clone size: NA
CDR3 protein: CASSASDRSYEQYF

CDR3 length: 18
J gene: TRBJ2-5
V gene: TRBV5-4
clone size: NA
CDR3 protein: CASSFNQAGGRGGETQYF

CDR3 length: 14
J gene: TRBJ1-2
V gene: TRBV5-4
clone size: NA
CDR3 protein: CASSLNTGALGYTF

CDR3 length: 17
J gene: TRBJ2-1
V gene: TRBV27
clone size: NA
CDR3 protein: CASSLFPTSLSYNEQFF

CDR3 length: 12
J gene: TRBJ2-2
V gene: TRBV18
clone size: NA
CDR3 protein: CASSMATGELFF

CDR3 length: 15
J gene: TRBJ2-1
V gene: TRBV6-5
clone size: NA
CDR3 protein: CASTEGQGGINEQFF

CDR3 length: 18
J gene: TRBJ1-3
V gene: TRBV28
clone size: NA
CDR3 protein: CASSSPRRGGSGGNTIYF

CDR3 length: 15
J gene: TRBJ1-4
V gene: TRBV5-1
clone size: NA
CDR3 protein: CASSEEGGTNEKLFF

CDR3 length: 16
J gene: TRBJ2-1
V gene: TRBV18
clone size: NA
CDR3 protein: CASSPIIASSYNEQFF

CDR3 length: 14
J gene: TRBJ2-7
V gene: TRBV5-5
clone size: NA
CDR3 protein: CASSLAGQTYEQYF

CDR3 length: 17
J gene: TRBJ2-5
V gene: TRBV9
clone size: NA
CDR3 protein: CASSVGLAGGLVETQYF

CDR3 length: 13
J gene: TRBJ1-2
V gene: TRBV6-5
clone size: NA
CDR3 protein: CASSMGQGSGYTF

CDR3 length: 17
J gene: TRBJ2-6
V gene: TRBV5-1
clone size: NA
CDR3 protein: CASSLADIQSGANVLTF

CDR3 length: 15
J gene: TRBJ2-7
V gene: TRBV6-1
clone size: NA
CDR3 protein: CASSEGDGSSYEQYF

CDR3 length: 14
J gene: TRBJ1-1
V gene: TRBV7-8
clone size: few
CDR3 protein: CASSLGQGRTEAFF

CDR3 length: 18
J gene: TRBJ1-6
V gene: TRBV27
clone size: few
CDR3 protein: CANQSRRAGRSYNSPLHF

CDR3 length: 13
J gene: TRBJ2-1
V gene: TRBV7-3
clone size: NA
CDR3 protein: CASSPGQGFEQFF

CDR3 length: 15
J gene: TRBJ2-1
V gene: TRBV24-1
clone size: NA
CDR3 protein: CATSDPVTGGNEQFF

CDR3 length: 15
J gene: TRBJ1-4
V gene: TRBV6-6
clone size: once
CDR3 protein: CASNPRGALGEKLFF

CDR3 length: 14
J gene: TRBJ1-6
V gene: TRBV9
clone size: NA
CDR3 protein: CASSARGSDSPLHF

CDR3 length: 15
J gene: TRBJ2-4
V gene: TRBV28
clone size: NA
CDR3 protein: CASSSSLRDTNIQYF

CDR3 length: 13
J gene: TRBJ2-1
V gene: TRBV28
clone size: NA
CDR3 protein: CASSWTSINEQFF

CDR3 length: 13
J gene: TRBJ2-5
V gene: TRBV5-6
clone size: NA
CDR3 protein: CASSPWLVETQYF

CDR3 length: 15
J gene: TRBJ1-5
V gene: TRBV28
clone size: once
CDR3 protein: CASSSGSSGGQPQHF

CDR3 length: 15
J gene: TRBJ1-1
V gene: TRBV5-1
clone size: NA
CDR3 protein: CASSLEEPKNTEAFF

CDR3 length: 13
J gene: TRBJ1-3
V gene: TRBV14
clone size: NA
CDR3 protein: CASSRLSGNTIYF